Shown below are 26 T cell receptor beta chains from a single sample sequenced in a study of cytomegalovirus exposure and HLA in healthy donors. The PCR ran on 60 Vbeta and 13 Jbeta primers. The method was immunoSEQ multiplex PCR; TCRdb's version includes in-frame clones alone and lacks a portion of them. The sample has 120,000 to 150,000 clones, around 66% seen once. The source material was PBMCs. The source of these receptors is a woman aged 55-69 years in good health and CMV-seronegative.

In this sample, this clone turned up once. The chain joins TRBV6-6 to TRBJ2-1; D remains ambiguous. V was pared by 4 bases and J by 1 base, with 5 bases between. The germline V gene encodes CDR1 MNHNY and CDR2 SVGAGI (reference sequence). CDR3 length: 13 amino acids. The CDR3 is CASSLQSYNEQFF. In nucleotides, the CDR3 is TGTGCCAGCAGTTTACAGTCCTACAATGAGCAGTTCTTC.

This clone was counted a single time. The J gene is TRBJ1-4, the V gene TRBV5-1, with TRBD1 identical over 10 bases. The CDR3 consists of 14 residues. Germline V gene lookup returns CDR1 SGHRS and CDR2 YFSETQ. V was pared by 4 bases and J by 8 bases, with 5 bases of the junction left unmatched. Here the CDR3 DNA reads TGCGCCAGCAGCCCCGGGACAGGGGCCGAAAAACTGTTTTTT. Translated: CASSPGTGAEKLFF.

The CDR3: CASSKGPPNTEAFF. The CDR3 DNA follows: TGTGCCAGCAGCAAGGGGCCCCCGAACACTGAAGCTTTCTTT. This chain connects TRBV28 to TRBJ1-1; D might be TRBD1 (5 bases). Trimming shortened V by 6 bases and J by 1 base, and 12 bases separated the two germline ends. This CDR3 contains 14 residues. In germline, CDR1 is MDHEN, CDR2 SYDVKM.

V gene TRBV2 combines with J gene TRBJ1-2; 7 positions match TRBD1. Germline V CDR1 and CDR2: SNHLY, FYNNEI. The ends lost 8 bases at V and 8 bases at J; junction bases unmatched: 5. This CDR3 comprises 11 residues. The CDR3 spells CASGQGGGYTF. In DNA form, the CDR3 reads TGTGCCAGCGGGCAGGGGGGAGGCTACACCTTC.

This clone occurred a few times. The sample carries other DNA sequences with the same CDR3. This rearrangement joins TRBV6-5 to TRBJ1-2; tentative D call: TRBD1 (6 bases). The CDR3 runs to 14 residues. Between the trimmed V and J ends, which lost 3 bases and 4 bases, there was a span of 12 bases. CDR1 and CDR2 (germline): MNHEY, SVGAGI. The CDR3 coding sequence is TGTGCCAGCAGTTATTACAGGGAGGGCTATGGCTACACCTTC. Translating it yields CASSYYREGYGYTF.

The rearrangement links TRBV6-5 to TRBJ1-1, with TRBD1 matching 8 bases. With 0 bases clipped from V and 4 bases from J, the junction kept 1 base outside the gene matches. The CDR3 has 14 residues. CDR1 is MNHEY and CDR2 is SVGAGI in the germline V gene. The chain's CDR3 is CASSYSDRGTEAFF. The DNA of the CDR3 is TGTGCCAGCAGTTACTCTGACAGGGGCACTGAAGCTTTCTTT.

The V gene is TRBV15, the J gene TRBJ1-3; D not certain. The CDR3 is 17 residues long. V dropped 0 bases and J dropped 0 bases, with 12 bases sitting between them. CDR1 is LNHNV and CDR2 is YYDKDF in the germline V gene (reference sequence). The CDR3 loop is CATSRDRSASSGNTIYF. DNA for the CDR3: TGTGCCACCAGCAGAGATCGAAGCGCCAGCTCTGGAAACACCATATATTTT.

This rearrangement joins TRBV7-2 to TRBJ2-2; tentatively, D is TRBD1 (6 bases). The germline V and J ends were trimmed by 1 base and 4 bases, with 7 bases remaining between them. The CDR3 extends over 14 amino acids. Germline V gene sequence: CDR1 SGHTA, CDR2 FQGNSA. The CDR3: CASSLVQGTGELFF. The CDR3 DNA is TGTGCCAGCAGCTTAGTACAGGGCACCGGGGAGCTGTTTTTT. The full variable domain, with the rest looked up from reference TRBV7-2 and TRBJ2-2, is GAGVSQSPSNKVTEKGKDVELRCDPISGHTALYWYRQSLGQGLEFLIYFQGNSAPDKSGLPSDRFSAERTGGSVSTLTIQRTQQEDSAVYLCASSLVQGTGELFFGEGSRLTVL.

The chain couples TRBV6-5 to TRBJ1-2, with 7 bases aligning to TRBD1. Germline V lookup: CDR1 MNHEY, CDR2 SVGAGI. This CDR3 region has 15 residues. After removal of 6 bases from V and 6 bases from J, the junction contained 13 bases not matched to a gene. In DNA, the CDR3 is TGTGCCAGCAGCAATTGGGACAGATCCATCCATGGCTACACCTTC. Its translation is CASSNWDRSIHGYTF.

The chain joins TRBV5-6 to TRBJ1-3, with a weak D call TRBD1 (6 bases). The V end lost 1 base, the J end lost 2 bases, and 13 bases lay between the germline ends. The CDR3 is 16 amino acids. Germline assignment: CDR1 SGHDT and CDR2 YYEEEE. CDR3: CASSLPGQTTGNTIYF. The CDR3 DNA follows: TGTGCCAGCAGCTTGCCCGGACAGACCACTGGAAACACCATATATTTT.

This sequence joins TRBV7-9 and TRBJ2-1, with 16 bases identical to TRBD2. This CDR3 is 19 amino acids long. V shed 5 bases, J shed 4 bases, and the junction held 11 bases outside the gene matches. The germline gives CDR1 SEHNR, CDR2 FQNEAQ (reference sequence). Written as DNA, the CDR3 is TGTGCCAGCAGCCCATCGGGACTAGCGGGGGGGCTGGGTTACAATGAGCAGTTCTTC. Its translation: CASSPSGLAGGLGYNEQFF.

The rearrangement links TRBV7-9 to TRBJ2-1, with 7 bases lining up with TRBD2. V lost 1 base, J lost 4 bases, and 16 bases stayed unmatched. Germline V CDR1 and CDR2: SEHNR, FQNEAQ (reference sequence). The CDR3 totals 19 residues. In nucleotides, the CDR3 is TGTGCCAGCAGCTTAGTAGTGGGGGGGGATAGGGCCAGTTACAATGAGCAGTTCTTC. Its translation: CASSLVVGGDRASYNEQFF.

V and J are TRBV7-9 and TRBJ2-3, with TRBD2 identical over 8 bases. J lost 7 bases, V lost 5 bases, and 8 bases had no gene match. CDR1 SEHNR and CDR2 FQNEAQ come from the germline V gene (reference sequence). The length of the CDR3 is 14 residues. The CDR3 DNA is TGTGCCAGCAGCCAAGTTGGTAGCGGGAATACGCAGTATTTT. This encodes CASSQVGSGNTQYF.

V and J are TRBV6-4 and TRBJ1-2; D perhaps matches TRBD1 (6 bases). Trimming left V 3 bases short and J 2 bases short, with 13 bases between. This CDR3 is 15 amino acids long. The germline V gene encodes CDR1 MRHNA and CDR2 SNTAGT. The CDR3 here is CASSEETGRNYGYTF. Here the CDR3 DNA reads TGTGCCAGCAGTGAAGAGACAGGACGGAACTATGGCTACACCTTC.

The chain uses TRBV7-2 and TRBJ2-1; a possible D gene is TRBD2 (6 bases). Germline-derived CDR1 and CDR2 are SGHTA and FQGNSA. Trimming took off 2 bases at V and 3 bases at J, with 17 bases between the two ends. The CDR3 is made up of 17 amino acids. DNA of the CDR3: TGTGCCAGCAGCTTATTTGCCTCCGGGGGACGCTACAATGAGCAGTTCTTC. Translated, it gives CASSLFASGGRYNEQFF.

The chain uses TRBV5-1 and TRBJ2-1; 14 positions match TRBD2. There are 18 residues in the CDR3. After removal of 0 bases from V and 2 bases from J, the junction contained 4 bases not matched to a gene. CDR1 SGHRS and CDR2 YFSETQ come from the germline V gene. The CDR3 nucleotides are TGCGCCAGCAGCTTGGTCGGGACTAGCGGGAGCGCCTACAATGAGCAGTTCTTC. Residues: CASSLVGTSGSAYNEQFF.

The chain is built from TRBV7-2 and TRBJ1-5; D unclear. CDR1 and CDR2 from the germline V gene are SGHTA and FQGNSA. The CDR3 has 17 residues. V was trimmed by 5 bases and J by 3 bases, leaving 20 bases between them. The CDR3 DNA sequence: TGTGCCAGCAGCCCCCCCCGCGCGGGAAGAGACAATCAGCCCCAGCATTTT. It codes for CASSPPRAGRDNQPQHF.

The chain carries TRBV18 and TRBJ1-3; D is perhaps TRBD1 (6 bases). Looked up from germline, CDR1 is KGHSH and CDR2 is LQKENI. V shed 3 bases and J shed 0 bases, with 18 bases lying between them. The CDR3 extends over 18 amino acids. CDR3 DNA sequence: TGTGCCAGCTCACCGTTTTCGGACAGTAACCTCTCTGGAAACACCATATATTTT. It yields the protein CASSPFSDSNLSGNTIYF.

The chain combines TRBV6-5 with TRBJ2-5; 7 bases match TRBD2. V lost 0 bases, J lost 2 bases, and 6 bases stayed unmatched. CDR1 is MNHEY and CDR2 is SVGAGI in the germline V gene. The length of the CDR3 is 16 residues. As DNA, the CDR3 is TGTGCCAGCAGTTACTCTGGCGTGGGGGGGCAAGAGACCCAGTACTTC. Its translation is CASSYSGVGGQETQYF.

This clone was detected only once. The chain recombines TRBV15 with TRBJ2-3; D might be TRBD1 (5 bases). CDR3 length equals 16 residues. V was cut by 0 bases and J by 3 bases, with 13 bases left in between. CDR1 LNHNV and CDR2 YYDKDF come from the germline V gene (reference sequence). The CDR3 loop is CATSRDLTEVTDTQYF. CDR3 DNA: TGTGCCACCAGCAGAGATTTGACAGAGGTGACAGATACGCAGTATTTT. The full variable domain, rest sourced from reference TRBV15 and TRBJ2-3, is DAMVIQNPRYQVTQFGKPVTLSCSQTLNHNVMYWYQQKSSQAPKLLFHYYDKDFNNEADTPDNFQSRRPNTSFCFLDIRSPGLGDTAMYLCATSRDLTEVTDTQYFGPGTRLTVL.

The chain couples TRBV7-3 to TRBJ2-3; 7 nucleotides align to TRBD2. After removal of 1 base from V and 3 bases from J, the junction contained 10 bases not matched to a gene. Per the germline V gene, CDR1 is SGHTA and CDR2 is FQGTGA. The CDR3 length is 17 residues. CDR3 nucleotide sequence: TGTGCCAGCAGCTTAAGGGGGGGTGCCATGGGTACAGATACGCAGTATTTT. Residues: CASSLRGGAMGTDTQYF.

The chain recombines TRBV19 with TRBJ2-7, with D hard to call. V was trimmed by 5 bases and J by 3 bases, leaving 8 bases between them. The CDR3 totals 12 residues. Germline V gene data show CDR1 as LNHDA and CDR2 as SQIVND (reference sequence). CDR3 sequence: CASSGGHYEQYF. In DNA, the CDR3 is TGTGCCAGTAGTGGTGGGCACTACGAGCAGTACTTC.

This clone was counted a few times. This sequence joins TRBV4-3 and TRBJ1-5; D gene unclear. The germline V gene encodes CDR1 LGHNA and CDR2 YSLEER. The CDR3 has 12 amino acids. V was trimmed by 3 bases and J by 11 bases, leaving 11 bases between them. The CDR3 nucleotides read TGCGCCAGCAGCCATATCAGTCCCACCCAGCATTTT. Its protein is CASSHISPTQHF.

This clone was detected only a few times. The chain links TRBV7-6 to TRBJ2-1, with TRBD2 matching 11 bases. Germline assignment: CDR1 SGHVS and CDR2 FNYEAQ. V shed 5 bases and J 4 bases; nucleotides not matched to a gene: 7. The CDR3 loop spans 16 amino acids. CDR3 in amino acids: CASSRQLAGGYNEQFF. Here the CDR3 DNA reads TGTGCCAGCAGCCGCCAGCTAGCGGGAGGTTACAATGAGCAGTTCTTC.

This clone was picked up a small number of times. The chain carries TRBV25-1 and TRBJ2-3, with D possibly TRBD1 on 6 matching bases. Germline V CDR1 and CDR2: MGHDK, SYGVNS. This CDR3 has 16 amino acids. V lost 2 bases to trimming and J lost 1 base, with 13 bases between them. The CDR3 protein is CASSEVTGWGTDTQYF. The CDR3 nucleotides are TGTGCCAGCAGTGAAGTCACAGGGTGGGGCACAGATACGCAGTATTTT.

The chain is built from TRBV29-1 and TRBJ2-1, with no clear D. CDR3 length: 15 amino acids. The V end lost 4 bases, the J end lost 0 bases, and 13 bases lay between the germline ends. Germline V gives CDR1 SQVTM, CDR2 ANQGSEA. This chain's CDR3 is CSVVGSLSSYNEQFF. Here the CDR3 DNA reads TGCAGCGTTGTGGGCAGCCTAAGCTCCTACAATGAGCAGTTCTTC.